Given below is one T cell receptor (beta chain) in context. What it binds is unknown. 13 Jbeta primers and 60 Vbeta primers were used for the PCR. Data came from immunoSEQ multiplex PCR; TCRdb stores just in-frame clones and leaves some out. The table has more than 130,000 clones, roughly 77% seen once. The sample belongs to a study of cytomegalovirus exposure and HLA in healthy donors. Findings and limits, study-wide: A likely sequencing artifact accounted for one observed cluster of highly shared sequence variants. A later analysis found most CMV-associated TCR beta chains apparently HLA-restricted.

The CDR3 has 13 residues. Germline CDR1 reads GTSNPN; CDR2 reads SVGIG (reference sequence). The V end lost 7 bases, the J end lost 1 base, and 10 bases lay between the germline ends. The genes are TRBV30 and TRBJ1-4; D may be TRBD1 (6 bases). The receptor's source is a young man in good health and CMV-seronegative. Sequenced sample: PBMCs. The CDR3 bases are TGTGCCTCAGACAGGCGAACTAATGAAAAACTGTTTTTT. Translated, it gives CASDRRTNEKLFF. The whole variable domain, filled in from reference TRBV30 and TRBJ1-4, reads SQTIHQWPATLVQPVGSPLSLECTVEGTSNPNLYWYRQAAGRGLQLLFYSVGIGQISSEVPQNLSASRPQDRQFILSSKKLLLSDSGFYLCASDRRTNEKLFFGSGTQLSVL.